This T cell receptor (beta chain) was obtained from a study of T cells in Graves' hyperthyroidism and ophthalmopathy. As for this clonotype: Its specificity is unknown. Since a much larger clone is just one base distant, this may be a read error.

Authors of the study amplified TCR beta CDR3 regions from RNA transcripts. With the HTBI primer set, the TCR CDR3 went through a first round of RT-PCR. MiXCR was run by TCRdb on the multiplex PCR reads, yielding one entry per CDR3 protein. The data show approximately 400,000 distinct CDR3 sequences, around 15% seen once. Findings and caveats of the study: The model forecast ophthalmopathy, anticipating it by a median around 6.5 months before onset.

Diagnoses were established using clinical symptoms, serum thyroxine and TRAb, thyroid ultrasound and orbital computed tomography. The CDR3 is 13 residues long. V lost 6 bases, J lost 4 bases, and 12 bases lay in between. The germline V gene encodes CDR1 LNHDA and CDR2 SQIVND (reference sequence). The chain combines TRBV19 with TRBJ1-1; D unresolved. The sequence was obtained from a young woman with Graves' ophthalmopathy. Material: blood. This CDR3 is CASRLLGATEAFF. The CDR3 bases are TGTGCCAGTAGGTTATTAGGAGCCACTGAAGCTTTCTTT. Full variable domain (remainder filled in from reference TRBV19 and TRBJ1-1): DGGITQSPKYLFRKEGQNVTLSCEQNLNHDAMYWYRQDPGQGLRLIYYSQIVNDFQKGDIAEGYSVSREKKESFPLTVTSAQKNPTAFYLCASRLLGATEAFFGQGTRLTVV.